These 8 T cell receptor beta chains were all obtained from the same sample, sequenced in a study of blood T cell repertoires in COVID-19. Sequencing was performed with immunoSEQ multiplex PCR; in TCRdb, only in-frame clones are kept and a portion is missing. Of around 140,000 clones listed, 60% to 80% are singletons. Source material: PBMCs or T cells enriched from blood (not recorded which). The receptor source for this set is a woman in her forties or fifties who had recovered from COVID-19.

This sequence joins TRBV5-1 and TRBJ2-7; D is perhaps TRBD1 (6 bases). Germline V gene sequence: CDR1 SGHRS, CDR2 YFSETQ. Trimming pared 4 bases from V and 7 bases from J, leaving 21 bases between. CDR3 length equals 15 residues. CDR3 loop: CASSTVHTGRGEQYF. CDR3 bases: TGCGCCAGCAGCACAGTCCACACAGGGCGCGGGGAGCAGTACTTC.

The CDR3 sequence: CASSLRGGGADTQYF. The CDR3 DNA follows: TGTGCCAGCAGTTTAAGGGGAGGAGGGGCAGATACGCAGTATTTT. The rearrangement joins TRBV28 to TRBJ2-3; a possible D gene is TRBD2 (6 bases). Germline V gene sequence: CDR1 MDHEN, CDR2 SYDVKM. With 2 bases removed from V and 4 bases from J, the gap between germline ends came to 13 bases. There are 15 residues in the CDR3.

This sequence joins TRBV14 and TRBJ1-5, with 7 bases lining up with TRBD1. This CDR3 region has 13 residues. Germline assignment: CDR1 SGHDN and CDR2 FVKESK. V gave up 4 bases and J gave up 10 bases; unmatched junction bases: 7. The CDR3 DNA reads as TGTGCCAGCAGCCCCTGGACAGGAGGCCCCCAGCATTTT. Translation gives CASSPWTGGPQHF.

This chain links TRBV5-4 with TRBJ1-6; no firm D call. CDR3 length: 15 residues. The V and J ends lost 4 bases and 6 bases respectively, with 14 bases between them. Looked up from germline, CDR1 is SGHNT and CDR2 is YYREEE (reference sequence). CDR3 region: CASSLYRDSNSPLHF. The CDR3 nucleotides read TGTGCCAGCAGCCTGTACCGGGATTCTAATTCACCCCTCCACTTT.

The chain combines TRBV27 with TRBJ2-2; 8 bases line up with TRBD1. The V gene's germline CDR1 is MNHEY and CDR2 SMNVEV (reference sequence). The ends lost 5 bases at V and 5 bases at J; junction bases unmatched: 13. CDR3 length: 17 amino acids. The CDR3 nucleotides read TGTGCCAGCAGTCCCTCTTGGCGGACAGGGACAACCGGGGAGCTGTTTTTT. Protein sequence: CASSPSWRTGTTGELFF.

V gene TRBV5-5 combines with J gene TRBJ1-1; TRBD1 agrees at 9 bases. V was pared by 4 bases and J by 3 bases, with 1 base of the junction left unmatched. Germline values: CDR1 SGHKS, CDR2 YYEKEE (reference sequence). CDR3 length: 13 residues. CDR3 DNA sequence: TGTGCCAGCAGCCGACAGGGGGACACTGAAGCTTTCTTT. As protein: CASSRQGDTEAFF.

The V and J genes are TRBV20-1 and TRBJ2-7; 8 positions match TRBD2. This CDR3 region has 15 residues. V trimming: 3 bases; J trimming: 3 bases; junction bases outside the gene matches: 10. Germline V CDR1 and CDR2: DFQATT, SNEGSKA (reference sequence). CDR3 bases: TGCAGTGCTAGTTTCGGAGGGACTAGTCTCTACGAGCAGTACTTC. Translating it yields CSASFGGTSLYEQYF.

The chain has TRBV13 and TRBJ2-7; the match to TRBD1 covers 7 bases. V dropped 6 bases and J dropped 1; count of bases not matched to a gene: 6. This CDR3 contains 14 residues. Germline assignment: CDR1 PRHDT and CDR2 FYEKMQ (reference sequence). The CDR3 DNA is TGTGCCAGCAGACGACAGGGATTGTCCTACGAGCAGTACTTC. Protein product: CASRRQGLSYEQYF.